This TCR beta chain was found in a study of T-cell memory formation after mild COVID-19 (dated by TCRdb to about 2021). About the study as a whole: TCR sequence clusters from the two donors were largely donor specific. Longitudinal TCRalpha and TCRbeta repertoire sequencing tracked T-cell clones expanding and contracting after mild COVID-19 in a couple of donors. The cohort comprised two young, previously healthy adult volunteers, one female and one male.

Overall study outcomes, separate from this receptor: Contracting CD4+ clones appeared mostly in the CM and EM memory subsets, whereas CD8+ clones were enriched in EMRA. Balanced CD4/CD8 phenotypes were observed for clones contracting from day 15 to 85, whereas a bias towards CD4+ was observed for a second wave of clones expanding from day 15 to 37. Whether the second-wave clones peaking on day 37 were SARS-CoV-2 specific was not confirmed. Only a couple of mild cases were covered in the study, and larger cohorts including severe cases with pre-infection samples were considered necessary. Some responding clones were detected in pre-infection memory, which suggested that pre-existing cross-reactive memory T cells had joined the SARS-CoV-2 response.

CDR1 SGHTA and CDR2 FQGNSA were looked up in the germline V gene. From the cysteine up to the phenylalanine, the CDR3 has a length of 13 residues. Solely the CDR3 DNA is kept, with 39 bases framed from the first base. For this chain, trimming is 8 bases at the V end and 3 bases at the J end, and the number of junction bases without a gene match is 3. Ficoll-Paque density gradient centrifugation was used to isolate PBMCs. This clonotype came up a few times. What this receptor recognizes is not known. Base qualities are not provided; no much larger clone lies one nucleotide away. The sequencer was an Illumina NovaSeq 6000. cDNA libraries for TCRalpha and TCRbeta were prepared by 5'RACE using constant-segment primers, with sample barcodes and unique molecular identifiers added. RNA was extracted from every sample with Trizol reagent. Amplification of the libraries took two PCR steps, and the second step added a second sample barcode plus Illumina TruSeq adapters. Libraries were sequenced on an Illumina NovaSeq with 2 x 150 bp paired-end reads. Concerning the study's data processing: With migec v1.2.7, reads were demultiplexed and then collapsed into UMI-guided consensus sequences. Using mixcr v2.1.11, the UMI consensuses were aligned to TRA and TRB V and J templates and assembled into clonotypes. Clonotypes were classified as expanded or contracted when called significant by both edgeR and NoisET, with noise models trained on biological replicates. For edgeR calls, the thresholds were a false discovery rate-adjusted p below 0.01 and a log2 fold-change of 1. As an exploratory analysis of dynamics, max-normalized trajectories of the 1000 most abundant clonotypes were examined with PCA combined with hierarchical clustering. Separately sequenced CD4+ and CD8+ repertoires were used to assign the CD4 or CD8 phenotype of responding clones. TCRdb reran the public reads through fastp at Q25 and MiXCR, keeping productive beta chains. Rows are unified per CDR3 protein, each entry keeping the most common DNA and genes. The V and J calls reflect TCRdb's pipeline rather than the authors' work. In this sample the table shows 190,000 or so distinct CDR3 sequences, about 20% of which occur a single time. In total, the top ten clones hold 23% of the sample.

The chain is encoded by TRBV7-2 joined to TRBJ2-5; 10 nucleotides in the junction match TRBD2. The sequenced sample consisted of PBMCs or a T cell subset sorted from them (not recorded which). This TCR was sampled from an adult woman who had mild COVID-19 (a few samples of this study predate the infection). The sample titles of this study are shuffled in the database, so cell type and time point are left out; the donor was told from shared clones. The sequenced DNA: TGTGCCAGCTGGAGCGGGAGGGAAGAGACCCAGTACTTC. It codes for CASWSGREETQYF.